The entry below describes one TCR beta chain. TCRdb's copy holds only in-frame clones and misses some; the assay was immunoSEQ multiplex PCR. The sample lists about 200,000 clones, 90% occurring once. This specimen comes from a study of blood T cell repertoires in COVID-19. Germline CDR1 MNHEY, CDR2 SVGAGI. This CDR3 has 15 residues. The V and J ends lost 2 bases and 4 bases respectively, with 11 bases between them. The genes are TRBV6-5 and TRBJ2-2; D unresolved. The sequence was obtained from a man aged 50 to 59 with acute or convalescent COVID-19. Material: peripheral blood. The CDR3 region has the DNA TGTGCCAGCAGTTACAGGCTAGTAGGCACCGGGGAGCTGTTTTTT. It specifies CASSYRLVGTGELFF.